The rows below give T cell receptor beta chains drawn from one sample of a study of blood T cell repertoires in COVID-19. Only in-frame clones appear in the TCRdb table, and some are missing; sequencing was by immunoSEQ multiplex PCR. The table has around 250,000 clones, roughly 88% seen once. The source material was peripheral blood. These receptors all come from a human donor in a cohort sampled during active COVID-19. The CDR3 runs from the conserved cysteine through the conserved F or W. A D gene is named only where the DNA matches it firmly.

d_gene	v_gene	CDR3aa
NA	TRBV5-6	CASSRRPGVINEQYF
TRBD2	TRBV6-1	CASSESPTSGSITDTQYF
NA	TRBV10-3	CAISERGPREADTQYF
NA	TRBV9	CASSVGQTGANVLTF
TRBD1	TRBV5-4	CASSYRGSETQYF
NA	TRBV19	CASSIQDSGNSPLHF
NA	TRBV6-2/TRBV6-3	CASSARGRNTEAFF
TRBD2	TRBV30	CAWEPAGAAGELFF
TRBD2	TRBV7-2	CASSSVAGGVGEQYF
TRBD1	TRBV27	CASSLAVLNQGGSYNSPLHF
TRBD1	TRBV18	CASSGTGGLYEQYF
TRBD1	TRBV5-1	CASSPLGQGSYNEQFF
NA	TRBV28	CASGDRELF
NA	TRBV4-1	CASSQETAGNNEQFF
TRBD2	TRBV30	CAWSAGLAGREQYF
NA	TRBV2	CASSFEVGTEAFF
NA	TRBV2	CAGGVGGYTF
NA	TRBV4-3	CASSHYPTANYGYTF
NA	TRBV3-1/TRBV3-2	CASSQVAGRAEAFF
NA	TRBV5-6	CASSSLRGRGAQYF
TRBD1	TRBV4-2	CASSQENGGQGYEQYF
NA	TRBV7-2	CASSNQGPPGNTIYF
NA	TRBV7-9	CASIRGDNEKLFF
NA	TRBV7-2	CASSLTTGELYEQYF
TRBD2	TRBV12-3/TRBV12-4	CASSLFLADEQYF
TRBD1	TRBV3-1/TRBV3-2	CASSPGTGPNYGYTF
TRBD1	TRBV19	CASSLRGQGWETQYF
NA	TRBV19	CASSLGPAPINYGYTF
NA	TRBV27	CASSTGFTEAFF
TRBD1	TRBV7-9	CASFTGGQGYTF
TRBD1	TRBV5-4	CASSSGQVPSYEQYF
TRBD1	TRBV5-6	CASSWDRGLEKLFF
NA	TRBV5-6	CASSLAWKTGNTEAFF
TRBD1	TRBV19	CASSIDPPGQVRYEQYF
TRBD2	TRBV9	CASSLAGVDEQFF
NA	TRBV28	CASSPPGLREEYF
NA	TRBV21-1	CAIPSTENTEAFF
NA	TRBV6-5	CASSRGNEQFF
TRBD1	TRBV5-1	CASSLGQGGQPQHF
TRBD1	TRBV30	CAWRSGGRGLGGYTF
NA	TRBV2	CASRGQGDTEAFF
NA	TRBV5-6	CASSFNPIGVGGTEAFF
NA	TRBV29-1	CSATPANEQFF
NA	TRBV3-1/TRBV3-2	CASSPAPASQAFF
TRBD1	TRBV28	CASSWVIRDSAPNQPQHF